The present TCR beta chain was sequenced within a study of OX40 agonist ivuxolimab in advanced cancers. In the study overall: Ivuxolimab was an agonistic, fully human IgG2 monoclonal antibody directed against OX40 (CD134), a costimulatory receptor. Intravenous ivuxolimab was administered to patients every 2 weeks at six dose levels: 0.01, 0.1, 0.3, 1.5, 3 and 10 mg/kg. Of the 50 to 55 dose-escalation patients, hepatocellular carcinoma was present in some 19, melanoma in approximately 15, renal cell carcinoma in 9 and head and neck cancer in 9. The dose-escalation cohort was 82.7% male with a mean age of about 58 years, ranging from roughly 20 to 85. Prior anti-PD-1, anti-PD-L1 or anti-CTLA-4 therapy was permitted, and checkpoint inhibitors had been received by roughly 40% of dose-escalation patients. Partial responses were achieved by three dose-escalation patients, of whom one had hepatocellular carcinoma and two had cutaneous melanoma. Peripheral TCRbeta sequencing was intended to test whether TCR sequence diversity was altered and clonal T-cell expansion was caused by ivuxolimab. The paper describes the monotherapy dose-escalation part (N of about 47 patients) of the phase I trial of ivuxolimab.

Broader findings and caveats from the paper: The antigen specificity of the clonally expanded peripheral T cells was not determined. In the 0.1-3.0 mg/kg groups, partial responders were among the patients with the lowest normalized peripheral clonal expansion, particularly in CD8+ T cells. At doses of 0.1 to 3.0 mg/kg, clonal expansion of both CD4+ and CD8+ blood T cells was observed from baseline to week 6. Low levels of normalized T-cell clonal expansion were also shown by some nonresponding patients. After ivuxolimab, more expanded clones were found on average in CD8+ T cells than in CD4+ T cells.

The trial excluded patients who had a history of autoimmune disease or were on systemic immunosuppression. Peripheral blood for TCR sequencing was drawn from every dose cohort at baseline, at cycle 4 day 1 and at cycle 7 day 1. The samples were drawn from a first-in-human, open-label, multicenter phase I dose-escalation trial of ivuxolimab. Adults with locally advanced or metastatic head and neck squamous cell, hepatocellular, melanoma or renal cell carcinoma were enrolled in the trial. Before TCR sequencing, CD4+ and CD8+ T cells were separately sorted from peripheral blood. To sequence the TCRbeta CDR3 region, genomic DNA was isolated from the sorted cells. TCRbeta CDR3 regions were sequenced using the immunoSEQ Assay. Sourced from immuneACCESS, this table was stored by TCRdb with only in-frame sequences that have V and J called. A share of the clones is absent; for the studies checked, an unresolved V gene accounts for under half, and the remainder has no known explanation. The table for this sample lists roughly 60,000 clones; approximately 79% of them were counted only once. The ten top clones hold about 2.2% of the sample.

On this clone itself: Its cognate antigen has yet to be identified. No qualities accompany the bases; no much larger clone lies one base away.

CDR1 DFQATT and CDR2 SNEGSKA were looked up in the germline V gene (reference sequence). Inclusive of the bounding cysteine and phenylalanine, the CDR3 is 10 residues long. Here the CDR3 DNA is all that survives: 30 bases in frame from base 1. The source is an adult with an advanced solid tumor such as melanoma, head and neck, liver or kidney cancer. The sequence joins TRBV20-1 to TRBJ2-3; the D match is possibly TRBD1 or TRBD2, with 5 bases aligned in each. The sample here was CD4+ or CD8+ T cells sorted from blood, taken in a trial of the OX40 agonist ivuxolimab. The CDR3 amino acid sequence is: CRPTAATQYF. The nucleotide sequence reads TGCAGGCCGACAGCGGCTACGCAGTATTTT.